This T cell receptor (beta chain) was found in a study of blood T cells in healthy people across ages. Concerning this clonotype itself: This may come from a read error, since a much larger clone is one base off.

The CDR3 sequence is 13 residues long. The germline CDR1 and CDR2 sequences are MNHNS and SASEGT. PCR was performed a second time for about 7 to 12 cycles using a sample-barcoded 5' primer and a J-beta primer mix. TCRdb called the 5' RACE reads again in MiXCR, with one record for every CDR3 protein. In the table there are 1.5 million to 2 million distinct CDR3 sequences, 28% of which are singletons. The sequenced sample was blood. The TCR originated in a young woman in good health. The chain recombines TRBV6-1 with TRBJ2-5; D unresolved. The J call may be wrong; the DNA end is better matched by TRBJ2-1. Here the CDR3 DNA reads TGTGCCAGCAGTGACGATTTTCAAGAGACCCAGTTCTTC. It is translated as CASSDDFQETQFF.